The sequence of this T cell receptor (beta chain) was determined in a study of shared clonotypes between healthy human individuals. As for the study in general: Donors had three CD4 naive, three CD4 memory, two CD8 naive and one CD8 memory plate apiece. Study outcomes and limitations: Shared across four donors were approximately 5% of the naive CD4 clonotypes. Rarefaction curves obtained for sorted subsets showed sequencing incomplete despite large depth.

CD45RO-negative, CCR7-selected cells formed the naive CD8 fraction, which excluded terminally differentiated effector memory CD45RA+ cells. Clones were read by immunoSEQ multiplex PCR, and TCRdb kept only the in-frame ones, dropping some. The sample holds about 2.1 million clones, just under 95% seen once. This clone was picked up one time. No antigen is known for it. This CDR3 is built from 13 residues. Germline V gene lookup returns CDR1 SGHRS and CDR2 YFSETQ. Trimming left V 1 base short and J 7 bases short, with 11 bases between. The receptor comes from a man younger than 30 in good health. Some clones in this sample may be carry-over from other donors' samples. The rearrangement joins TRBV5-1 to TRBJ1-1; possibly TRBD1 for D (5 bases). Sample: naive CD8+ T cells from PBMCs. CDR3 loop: CASSLSRGGEAFF. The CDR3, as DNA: TGCGCCAGCAGCTTGAGCCGGGGCGGTGAAGCTTTCTTT.